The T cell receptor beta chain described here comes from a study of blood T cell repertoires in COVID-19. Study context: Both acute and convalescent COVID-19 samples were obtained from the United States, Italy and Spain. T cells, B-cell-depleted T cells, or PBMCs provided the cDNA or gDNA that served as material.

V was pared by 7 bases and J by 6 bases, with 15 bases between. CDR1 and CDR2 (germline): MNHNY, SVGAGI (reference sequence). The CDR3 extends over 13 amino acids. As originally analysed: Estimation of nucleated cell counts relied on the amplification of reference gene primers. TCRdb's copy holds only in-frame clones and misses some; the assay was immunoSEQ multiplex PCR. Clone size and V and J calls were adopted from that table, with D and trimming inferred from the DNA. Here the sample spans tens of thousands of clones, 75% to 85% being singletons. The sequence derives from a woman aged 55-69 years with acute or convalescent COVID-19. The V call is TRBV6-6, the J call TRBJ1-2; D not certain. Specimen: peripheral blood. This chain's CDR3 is CASTPSPPNGYTF. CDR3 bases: TGTGCCAGCACCCCCAGTCCCCCAAATGGCTACACCTTC.